A single sample gave rise to the 10 T cell receptor beta chains below, sequenced in a study of identical twins. Each CDR3 protein gets one entry after TCRdb re-called the 5' RACE reads with MiXCR. The table shows just under 550,000 distinct CDR3 sequences, with 12% to 15% occurring only once. These data were also filed under a second study, of yellow fever vaccine responses in identical twins.

The sample taken for sequencing was CD4+ T cells sorted from blood. These receptors were collected from a woman between 18 and 29 years old in good health.

A few counts support this clonotype. The V call is TRBV6-5, the J call TRBJ1-6; D might be TRBD1 (6 bases). The ends were cut back, 3 bases at V and 8 bases at J, with 17 bases in the middle. Germline CDR1 and CDR2: MNHEY and SVGAGI. The CDR3 sequence is 16 residues long. CDR3 in DNA: TGTGCCAGCAGTTATCATCCACAGGGAGGGGATTCACCCCTCCACTTT. Translation gives CASSYHPQGGDSPLHF.

The gene calls are TRBV5-1 and TRBJ1-5, with 8 nucleotides matching TRBD1. The CDR3 spans 14 residues. Per germline, CDR1 SGHRS and CDR2 YFSETQ. Trimming took 4 bases from V and 7 from J; bases not matched to a gene: 7. CDR3 nucleotide sequence: TGCGCCAGCAGCGAAAGAACAGGGGGACAGCCCCAGCATTTT. Protein product: CASSERTGGQPQHF.

The chain links TRBV19 to TRBJ2-4; D uncertain. The CDR3 loop spans 15 amino acids. V was shortened by 5 bases and J by 6 bases, with 17 bases between the two germline ends. The V gene's germline CDR1 is LNHDA and CDR2 SQIVND (reference sequence). The CDR3 nucleotides read TGTGCCAGTAGTCCGTCCGGACGGTACCTAAACATTCAGTACTTC. It yields the protein CASSPSGRYLNIQYF.

The gene calls are TRBV4-1 and TRBJ2-1; D possibly corresponds to TRBD2 (6 bases). The ends were cut back, 4 bases at V and 4 bases at J, with 14 bases in the middle. This CDR3 has 15 residues. In germline, CDR1 is MGHRA, CDR2 YSYEKL. The CDR3 coding sequence is TGCGCCAGCAGCCGGGAATTAGCGGAGTACAATGAGCAGTTCTTC. Residues: CASSRELAEYNEQFF.

The chain combines TRBV28 with TRBJ2-2, with 10 bases identical to TRBD2. Germline CDR1 is MDHEN and CDR2 is SYDVKM. Trimming took 2 bases from V and 9 from J; bases not matched to a gene: 9. CDR3 size: 16 residues. As DNA, the CDR3 is TGTGCCAGCAGTTTAGGGGCTAGCGGGAGAATCAGGGAGCTGTTTTTT. Encoded protein: CASSLGASGRIRELFF.

This clonotype was counted only a few times. The chain recombines TRBV19 with TRBJ2-2; 7 positions agree with TRBD1. V shed 6 bases and J 2 bases; nucleotides not matched to a gene: 9. Germline CDR1 LNHDA, CDR2 SQIVND (reference sequence). The CDR3 sequence is 16 residues long. This chain's CDR3 is CASSRRQGTNTGELFF. Here the CDR3 DNA reads TGTGCCAGTAGCAGGCGACAGGGAACCAACACCGGGGAGCTGTTTTTT.

The chain couples TRBV7-9 to TRBJ2-3; D possibly corresponds to TRBD1 (6 bases). Germline V CDR1 and CDR2: SEHNR, FQNEAQ (reference sequence). Trimming took 6 bases from V and 0 from J, leaving 16 bases between them. CDR3 length equals 16 residues. CDR3 DNA: TGTGCCAGCAGATTACACCGGGACAAGAGCACAGATACGCAGTATTTT. As protein: CASRLHRDKSTDTQYF.

This clonotype showed up just a few times. DNA of the CDR3: TGTGCCAGCAGCTTAACATCTCGGGACAGCGCGTTCTTC. It is translated as CASSLTSRDSAFF. J is TRBJ2-1 and V is TRBV7-3; TRBD1 agrees at 7 bases. The CDR3 consists of 13 residues. Germline V lookup: CDR1 SGHTA, CDR2 FQGTGA. V lost 0 bases, J lost 15 bases, and 8 bases stayed unmatched.

This clonotype was counted a few times. CDR3: CASSGRTRRAAYEQYV. CDR3 coding DNA: TGTGCCAGCAGTGGTCGTACCCGGAGGGCAGCCTACGAGCAGTACGTC. The J gene is TRBJ2-7, the V gene TRBV28; D perhaps matches TRBD2 (6 bases). Germline CDR1 reads MDHEN; CDR2 reads SYDVKM. V lost 5 bases and J lost 2, with 19 bases in between. This CDR3 has 16 residues.

The chain carries TRBV4-1 and TRBJ2-7, with a weak D call TRBD1 (6 bases). Trimming stripped 4 bases from V and 3 bases from J, with 16 bases between. CDR3 size: 15 residues. The germline V gene has CDR1 MGHRA and CDR2 YSYEKL. The CDR3 DNA is TGCGCCAGCAGCCCACCCGCAGGGGTACTCTACGAGCAGTACTTC. Translated, it gives CASSPPAGVLYEQYF.